This is a list of T cell receptor beta chains from one sample in a study of blood T cell repertoires in COVID-19. Measured with immunoSEQ multiplex PCR; TCRdb has only the in-frame clones, and not every one. The table has nearly 80,000 clones, roughly 80% seen once. The sequenced sample was peripheral blood. The receptors come from a woman in her 70s with acute or convalescent COVID-19. Both conserved end residues are part of each CDR3. The D gene is left open where the match is weak. The size field is filled for only some rows; it gives once, few, many or a size class.

>TRBJ1-3|TRBV30|TRBD1|-
TGTGCCTGGAGACTTGACAGGGGGATTGAATACACCATATATTTT
CAWRLDRGIEYTIYF
>TRBJ2-2|TRBV9|TRBD1|once
TGTGCCAGCAGCGTAACAGGACAGGCGCATGAGGGCGGGGAGCTGTTTTTT
CASSVTGQAHEGGELFF
>TRBJ1-2|TRBV6-5|TRBD1|-
TGTGCCAGCAGACGGGACAGGGCTAACTATGGCTACACCTTC
CASRRDRANYGYTF
>TRBJ2-2|TRBV6-5|-|-
TGTGCCAGCAGTTCGGTCAACACCGGGGAGCTGTTTTTT
CASSSVNTGELFF
>TRBJ2-1|TRBV7-8|TRBD2|-
TGTGCCAGCAGTTTTAGCGGGAGGTCGTCCTACAATGAGCAGTTCTTC
CASSFSGRSSYNEQFF
>TRBJ1-3|TRBV13|TRBD1|-
TGTGCCAGCAGCTGCAGACAGGGATCCAGTGAATGCCTCTCTGGAAACACCATATATTTT
CASSCRQGSSECLSGNTIYF
>TRBJ2-7|TRBV29-1|TRBD2|-
TGCAGCGTTCCTAGCGGATCCCTCCCGAACGAGCAGTACTTC
CSVPSGSLPNEQYF
>TRBJ1-4|TRBV6-5|TRBD1|-
TGTGCCAGCAGCCGGGACAGGGGTGAAAAACTGTTTTTT
CASSRDRGEKLFF
>TRBJ2-7|TRBV7-4|-|-
TGTGCCAGCAGCTTGACAGACCCCTACGAGCAGTACTTC
CASSLTDPYEQYF
>TRBJ2-2|TRBV6-5|TRBD2|-
TGTGCCAGCAGTAAACTAGCGTACACCGGGGAGCTGTTTTTT
CASSKLAYTGELFF
>TRBJ2-1|TRBV5-4|TRBD2|-
TGTGCCAGCAGCTTGGAACTAGCGGGTACCGATGAGCAGTTCTTC
CASSLELAGTDEQFF
>TRBJ2-7|TRBV7-2|-|-
TGTGCCAGCAGTCACCGACAGGCTACCTCCTACGAGCAGTACTTC
CASSHRQATSYEQYF
>TRBJ2-3|TRBV7-2|-|-
TGTGCCAGCAGCTTTATGTCCAGCGTGTATTTT
CASSFMSSVYF
>TRBJ2-2|TRBV9|-|-
TGTGCCAGCAGCGTCTCCTCTGCGGCGAACACCGGGGAGCTGTTTTTT
CASSVSSAANTGELFF
>TRBJ2-1|TRBV6-5|-|-
TGTGCCAGCAGCTGGACAATCGACAATGAGCAGTTCTTC
CASSWTIDNEQFF
>TRBJ1-2|TRBV6-5|-|-
TGTGCCAGCAGTTACATCGGAGCGGGAAACTATGGCTACACCTTC
CASSYIGAGNYGYTF
>TRBJ2-2|TRBV5-1|-|-
TGCGCCAGCATGAGGGCCCCAGAATCCGGGGAGCTGTTTTTT
CASMRAPESGELFF
>TRBJ2-1|TRBV6-6|TRBD2|-
TGTGCCAGCAGGGGCGGGAGGGGTGAGCAGTTCTTC
CASRGGRGEQFF
>TRBJ1-1|TRBV5-5|TRBD1|few
TGTGCCAGCAGCTCCGTACAGGGGGTATCTTTCTTT
CASSSVQGVSFF
>TRBJ1-3|TRBV28|-|-
TGTGCCAGCAGAGGAGACCGACAGAGAGGAAACACCATATATTTT
CASRGDRQRGNTIYF
>TRBJ2-5|TRBV2|-|-
TGTGCCAGTGGGTGGACAGCGCAAGAGACCCAGTACTTC
CASGWTAQETQYF
>TRBJ2-1|TRBV6-6|-|-
TGTGCCAGCAGTTTCCGCGGGGTCTACAATGAGCAGTTCTTC
CASSFRGVYNEQFF
>TRBJ2-3|TRBV2|TRBD2|few
TGTGCCACCTATAGCGGGAGGGGGGGAGATACGCAGTATTTT
CATYSGRGGDTQYF
>TRBJ1-6|TRBV19|TRBD1|few
TGTGCCAGTAGTATACAGGGGGGTGGACGTTCACCCCTCCACTTT
CASSIQGGGRSPLHF
>TRBJ2-1|TRBV7-3|-|few
TGTGCCAGCAGCCGTCAGGGGAGAGATGAGCAGTTCTTC
CASSRQGRDEQFF
>TRBJ2-7|TRBV4-1|TRBD1|-
TGCGCCAGCAGCCCCTACAGGGGGCGGCGGTCCTACGAGCAGTACTTC
CASSPYRGRRSYEQYF
>TRBJ1-2|TRBV6-5|TRBD1|-
TGTGCCAGCAGTACTCAAGGGGGCGCGGATGGCTACACCTTC
CASSTQGGADGYTF
>TRBJ1-2|TRBV25-1|-|-
TGTGCCAGCAGTGAATTACGTAGCAACGGCTACACCTTC
CASSELRSNGYTF
>TRBJ2-7|TRBV10-3|TRBD2|-
TGTGCCATCAGGGAAGGGGAGACTAGCGCTGTCTACGAGCAGTACTTC
CAIREGETSAVYEQYF
>TRBJ2-5|TRBV3-1/TRBV3-2|-|-
TGTGCCAGCAGCCAAGAGGCCAGAGGGCAAGAGACCCAGTACTTC
CASSQEARGQETQYF
>TRBJ2-7|TRBV29-1|TRBD1|-
TGCAGCGTTGAAAAGTGGGGGACAGGGGCGGTTTTCTACGAGCAGTACTTC
CSVEKWGTGAVFYEQYF
>TRBJ2-1|TRBV7-2|TRBD2|-
TGTGCCAGCAGCTTAGCCGGGACTAGGGACCTCAATGAGCAGTTCTTC
CASSLAGTRDLNEQFF
>TRBJ2-3|TRBV10-2|TRBD2|-
TGCGCCAGCAGTGAGTGGGGGAGGGAACCAGATACGCAGTATTTT
CASSEWGREPDTQYF
>TRBJ2-3|TRBV7-3|TRBD1|-
TGTGCCAGCAGCGAAAGGGGGCGTCAGGGGGCGAGGGATACGCAGTATTTT
CASSERGRQGARDTQYF
>TRBJ1-1|TRBV9|-|-
TGTGCCAGCAGCCCCCCTCCCCTCAGGCGGGGCACTGAAGCTTTCTTT
CASSPPPLRRGTEAFF
>TRBJ1-5|TRBV3-1/TRBV3-2|-|-
TGTGCCAGCAGCCAAGGGATACGCGCGGCCCAGCATTTT
CASSQGIRAAQHF
>TRBJ1-4|TRBV9|-|-
TGTGCCAGCAGCGTAGATCCGGGGGAAAAACTGTTTTTT
CASSVDPGEKLFF
>TRBJ2-1|TRBV2|-|-
TGTGCCAGCAGTGTAACGGGTCGGTCTGAGCAGTTCTTC
CASSVTGRSEQFF
>TRBJ2-7|TRBV4-1|-|-
TGCGCCAGCAGCCAAGATAGAGGGAGCTTTAACGAGCAGTACTTC
CASSQDRGSFNEQYF
>TRBJ1-1|TRBV11-2|-|-
TGTGCCAGCAGCCCCAACGCTGCAGGGTCCACTGAAGCTTTCTTT
CASSPNAAGSTEAFF
>TRBJ2-5|TRBV5-1|TRBD1|-
TGCGCCAGCAGCTTAGACGGACAGGGTCAAGAGACCCAGTACTTC
CASSLDGQGQETQYF
>TRBJ2-1|TRBV19|-|-
TGTGCCAGTAGAGCTACGGGTCCCCAGTACAATGAGCAGTTCTTC
CASRATGPQYNEQFF
>TRBJ1-1|TRBV27|-|once
TGTGCCAGCACCTCACAGGGATTGAACACTGAAGCTTTCTTT
CASTSQGLNTEAFF
>TRBJ2-2|TRBV7-6|-|-
TGTGCCAGCAGCTTATCCCCGTCCACCGGGGAGCTGTTTTTT
CASSLSPSTGELFF
>TRBJ1-1|TRBV2|TRBD1|-
TGTGCCAGCAGCGCTACCGGGACAGTCTTAGAAGCTTTCTTT
CASSATGTVLEAFF
>TRBJ2-5|TRBV30|TRBD1|-
TGTGCCTGGAGACCCGGACAGGGGCGAGAGACCCAGTACTTC
CAWRPGQGRETQYF
>TRBJ1-3|TRBV19|TRBD1|-
TGTGCCAGCCGGGACAGGGCCTACTCTGGAAACACCATATATTTT
CASRDRAYSGNTIYF
>TRBJ2-1|TRBV4-1|TRBD2|few
TGCGCCATCCAATTGACTAGCGGGAGCTTCAATGAGCAGTTCTTC
CAIQLTSGSFNEQFF